Detailed here is one T cell receptor beta chain. Its specificity is unknown. There are 17 residues in the CDR3. CDR1 is SNHLY and CDR2 is FYNNEI in the germline V gene. The V gene lost 5 bases and the J gene lost 5 bases, with 24 bases spanning the gap. Some clones are missing from TCRdb's copy, which holds only in-frame ones; the method was immunoSEQ multiplex PCR. The sample holds tens of thousands of clones, around 88% seen once. These data belong to a study of OX40 agonist ivuxolimab in advanced cancers. Broader study findings: Low clonal expansion, among the lowest seen, marked partial responders at 0.1-3.0 mg/kg. With doses of 0.1 to 3.0 mg/kg, CD4+ and CD8+ blood T cells had undergone clonal expansion by week 6.

The source is an adult with an advanced solid tumor such as melanoma, head and neck, liver or kidney cancer. The gene calls are TRBV2 and TRBJ2-5; weak D call: TRBD2 (9 bases). Sample: CD4+ or CD8+ T cells sorted from blood, taken in a trial of the OX40 agonist ivuxolimab. CDR3 DNA: TGTGCCAGCAGTTGGCGGGGGGGGACAGGTCCTAGGGAGACCCAGTACTTC. Protein: CASSWRGGTGPRETQYF.